Listed below are T cell receptor beta chains from one sample, sequenced in a study of blood T cell repertoires in COVID-19. The assay was immunoSEQ multiplex PCR, and TCRdb's table has in-frame clones only and misses some. The sample lists roughly 200,000 clones, approximately 90% occurring once. Input material: PBMCs or T cells enriched from blood (not recorded which). These TCRs come from a woman aged 40 to 50 with acute COVID-19. Both conserved end residues are part of each CDR3. The D gene is left open where the match is weak. Size is omitted from some rows. Given values are once, few, many or a class for expanded clones.

V gene: TRBV5-4
J gene: TRBJ1-3
clone size: .
D gene: .
CDR3 DNA: TGTGCCAGCAGCCCTAACTCAGGGGGAAACACCATATATTTT
CDR3 protein: CASSPNSGGNTIYF

V gene: TRBV11-2
J gene: TRBJ1-2
clone size: .
D gene: .
CDR3 DNA: TGTGCCAGCAGCTTAGGTAGGGACTCAGCTGGCTACACCTTC
CDR3 protein: CASSLGRDSAGYTF

V gene: TRBV7-6
J gene: TRBJ2-1
clone size: .
D gene: TRBD1
CDR3 DNA: TGTGCCAGCAGCCCGCCCGGGACAGGGAATCATGAGCAGTTCTTC
CDR3 protein: CASSPPGTGNHEQFF

V gene: TRBV7-3
J gene: TRBJ2-6
clone size: .
D gene: TRBD1
CDR3 DNA: TGTGCCAGCAGCAAGACAGGGGCTGGGGCCAACGTCCTGACTTTC
CDR3 protein: CASSKTGAGANVLTF

V gene: TRBV5-4
J gene: TRBJ1-3
clone size: .
D gene: .
CDR3 DNA: TGTGCCAGCAGCCCGACTAGCTCTGGAAACACCATATATTTT
CDR3 protein: CASSPTSSGNTIYF

V gene: TRBV10-2
J gene: TRBJ2-1
clone size: once
D gene: TRBD1
CDR3 DNA: TGCGCCAGCAGGCAGACAGGGACCTCCTACAATGAGCAGTTCTTC
CDR3 protein: CASRQTGTSYNEQFF

V gene: TRBV5-1
J gene: TRBJ1-3
clone size: .
D gene: TRBD1
CDR3 DNA: TGCGCCAGCAGCCGGGACAGTGCTGGAAACACCATATATTTT
CDR3 protein: CASSRDSAGNTIYF

V gene: TRBV7-5
J gene: TRBJ1-1
clone size: .
D gene: .
CDR3 DNA: TGTGTCAGAAGCCTGACTCGTGGAGCTTTCTTT
CDR3 protein: CVRSLTRGAFF

V gene: TRBV6-1
J gene: TRBJ1-6
clone size: .
D gene: .
CDR3 DNA: TGTGCCAGCAGTGAAGCCAGAAATTCACCCCTCCACTTT
CDR3 protein: CASSEARNSPLHF

V gene: TRBV18
J gene: TRBJ2-2
clone size: .
D gene: TRBD2
CDR3 DNA: TGTGCCAGCTCACCTAGCGGGGGAGTAACCGGGGAGCTGTTTTTT
CDR3 protein: CASSPSGGVTGELFF

V gene: TRBV19
J gene: TRBJ1-2
clone size: .
D gene: .
CDR3 DNA: TGTGCCAGTAGTGATTATAGCTATGGCTACACCTTC
CDR3 protein: CASSDYSYGYTF

V gene: TRBV27
J gene: TRBJ1-6
clone size: .
D gene: TRBD1
CDR3 DNA: TGTGCCAGCAGTCCCTGGACAGGGGGCTCCCCCGCTTTGCGATCACCCCTCCACTTT
CDR3 protein: CASSPWTGGSPALRSPLHF

V gene: TRBV3-1/TRBV3-2
J gene: TRBJ1-1
clone size: .
D gene: .
CDR3 DNA: TGTGCCAGCAGCCAAGATCAAGGGAGGGAAGCTTTCTTT
CDR3 protein: CASSQDQGREAFF

V gene: TRBV4-1
J gene: TRBJ1-1
clone size: .
D gene: .
CDR3 DNA: TGCGCCAGCAGCCAAGGAACCGGGACACCCTATGAAGCTTTCTTT
CDR3 protein: CASSQGTGTPYEAFF

V gene: TRBV4-1
J gene: TRBJ1-2
clone size: .
D gene: TRBD1
CDR3 DNA: TGCGCCAGCAGCCGCACAGGGGCGGAGGGCTACACCTTC
CDR3 protein: CASSRTGAEGYTF

V gene: TRBV16
J gene: TRBJ2-1
clone size: .
D gene: .
CDR3 DNA: TGTGCCAGCAGCCGCCCCCCTAGCTGGGGCTACAATGAGCAGTTCTTC
CDR3 protein: CASSRPPSWGYNEQFF

V gene: TRBV18
J gene: TRBJ2-5
clone size: .
D gene: .
CDR3 DNA: TGTGCCAGCTCACAACTGCCGGGGGAGACCCAGTACTTC
CDR3 protein: CASSQLPGETQYF

V gene: TRBV19
J gene: TRBJ2-2
clone size: .
D gene: TRBD1
CDR3 DNA: TGTGCCAGTAGTACAGTCCGGGACAGGGGAGCTCGGGGCGGGGAGCTGTTTTTT
CDR3 protein: CASSTVRDRGARGGELFF

V gene: TRBV7-2
J gene: TRBJ1-1
clone size: once
D gene: .
CDR3 DNA: TGTGCCAGCAGCATTTTCGACAGGCAGAACACTGAAGCTTTCTTT
CDR3 protein: CASSIFDRQNTEAFF

V gene: TRBV2
J gene: TRBJ2-1
clone size: .
D gene: .
CDR3 DNA: TGTGCCAGCAGAGCGGACCAAGCTACTGAGCAGTTCTTC
CDR3 protein: CASRADQATEQFF

V gene: TRBV7-9
J gene: TRBJ1-1
clone size: .
D gene: .
CDR3 DNA: TGTGCCAGCAGCCCCCCCCTATTTCAGGGAGAAGCTTTCTTT
CDR3 protein: CASSPPLFQGEAFF

V gene: TRBV29-1
J gene: TRBJ2-3
clone size: once
D gene: TRBD2
CDR3 DNA: TGCAGCGGGAGACTAGCGGGGGGCCATGATACGCAGTATTTT
CDR3 protein: CSGRLAGGHDTQYF

V gene: TRBV19
J gene: TRBJ1-1
clone size: .
D gene: TRBD1
CDR3 DNA: TGTGCCAGTAGTGACGACAGGGTATCCGAAGCTTTCTTT
CDR3 protein: CASSDDRVSEAFF

V gene: TRBV4-3
J gene: TRBJ2-1
clone size: .
D gene: .
CDR3 DNA: TGCGCCAGCAGCCAACCAGGGGAGAGCTACAATGAGCAGTTCTTC
CDR3 protein: CASSQPGESYNEQFF

V gene: TRBV7-2
J gene: TRBJ1-2
clone size: .
D gene: .
CDR3 DNA: TGTGCCAGCAGCTTAAACCAGGGGAACTATGGCTACACCTTC
CDR3 protein: CASSLNQGNYGYTF

V gene: TRBV27
J gene: TRBJ1-2
clone size: .
D gene: TRBD1
CDR3 DNA: TGTGCCAGCAGTTTATCCTGGACAGGGCTCGACTATGGCTACACCTTC
CDR3 protein: CASSLSWTGLDYGYTF

V gene: TRBV5-5
J gene: TRBJ2-3
clone size: once
D gene: .
CDR3 DNA: TGTGCCAGCAGCTTCCAGGTTTACGGCACAGATACGCAGTATTTT
CDR3 protein: CASSFQVYGTDTQYF

V gene: TRBV9
J gene: TRBJ1-1
clone size: .
D gene: .
CDR3 DNA: TGTGCCAGCAGCCCACACCGCGGGCCGAACACTGAAGCTTTCTTT
CDR3 protein: CASSPHRGPNTEAFF

V gene: TRBV28
J gene: TRBJ1-5
clone size: .
D gene: .
CDR3 DNA: TGTGCCAGCAGCATCGACAGGTATAGCAATCAGCCCCAGCATTTT
CDR3 protein: CASSIDRYSNQPQHF

V gene: TRBV4-1
J gene: TRBJ1-2
clone size: .
D gene: .
CDR3 DNA: TGCGCCAGCAGCCCCTCATTACAGGAAACTAACTATGGCTACACCTTC
CDR3 protein: CASSPSLQETNYGYTF